This T cell receptor (beta chain) was sequenced during a study of Graves' ophthalmopathy and Graves' hyperthyroidism. This clonotype was counted ten times or more. No antigen is known for it. Hyperthyroidism was new, under 2 months, in patients aged 18 to 65. Orbital computed tomography and thyroid ultrasound, along with TRAb, serum thyroxine and clinical symptoms, underpinned diagnosis. The V gene's germline CDR1 is MNHNS and CDR2 SASEGT. The CDR3 contains 12 residues. The V end lost 4 bases, the J end lost 4 bases, and 7 bases lay between the germline ends. Amplifying from RNA transcripts, the study obtained TCR beta CDR3 regions. Second-round multiplex PCR came after a first-round RT-PCR that employed HTBI primers. Each CDR3 protein gets one entry after TCRdb re-called the multiplex PCR reads with MiXCR. The sample has roughly 380,000 distinct CDR3 sequences, 15% seen once. Findings and caveats of the study: From stable hyperthyroidism, ophthalmopathy was separated by a 13-signature model with 87.88% sensitivity and less than 83% specificity.

The sequenced sample was peripheral blood. The sequence was collected from a woman aged 18 to 35 with stable Graves' hyperthyroidism. The genes are TRBV6-1 and TRBJ1-1, with D perhaps TRBD1 (5 bases). The CDR3 DNA reads TGTGCCAGCAGTGGGGACGTCACTGAAGCTTTCTTT. Its translation is CASSGDVTEAFF.